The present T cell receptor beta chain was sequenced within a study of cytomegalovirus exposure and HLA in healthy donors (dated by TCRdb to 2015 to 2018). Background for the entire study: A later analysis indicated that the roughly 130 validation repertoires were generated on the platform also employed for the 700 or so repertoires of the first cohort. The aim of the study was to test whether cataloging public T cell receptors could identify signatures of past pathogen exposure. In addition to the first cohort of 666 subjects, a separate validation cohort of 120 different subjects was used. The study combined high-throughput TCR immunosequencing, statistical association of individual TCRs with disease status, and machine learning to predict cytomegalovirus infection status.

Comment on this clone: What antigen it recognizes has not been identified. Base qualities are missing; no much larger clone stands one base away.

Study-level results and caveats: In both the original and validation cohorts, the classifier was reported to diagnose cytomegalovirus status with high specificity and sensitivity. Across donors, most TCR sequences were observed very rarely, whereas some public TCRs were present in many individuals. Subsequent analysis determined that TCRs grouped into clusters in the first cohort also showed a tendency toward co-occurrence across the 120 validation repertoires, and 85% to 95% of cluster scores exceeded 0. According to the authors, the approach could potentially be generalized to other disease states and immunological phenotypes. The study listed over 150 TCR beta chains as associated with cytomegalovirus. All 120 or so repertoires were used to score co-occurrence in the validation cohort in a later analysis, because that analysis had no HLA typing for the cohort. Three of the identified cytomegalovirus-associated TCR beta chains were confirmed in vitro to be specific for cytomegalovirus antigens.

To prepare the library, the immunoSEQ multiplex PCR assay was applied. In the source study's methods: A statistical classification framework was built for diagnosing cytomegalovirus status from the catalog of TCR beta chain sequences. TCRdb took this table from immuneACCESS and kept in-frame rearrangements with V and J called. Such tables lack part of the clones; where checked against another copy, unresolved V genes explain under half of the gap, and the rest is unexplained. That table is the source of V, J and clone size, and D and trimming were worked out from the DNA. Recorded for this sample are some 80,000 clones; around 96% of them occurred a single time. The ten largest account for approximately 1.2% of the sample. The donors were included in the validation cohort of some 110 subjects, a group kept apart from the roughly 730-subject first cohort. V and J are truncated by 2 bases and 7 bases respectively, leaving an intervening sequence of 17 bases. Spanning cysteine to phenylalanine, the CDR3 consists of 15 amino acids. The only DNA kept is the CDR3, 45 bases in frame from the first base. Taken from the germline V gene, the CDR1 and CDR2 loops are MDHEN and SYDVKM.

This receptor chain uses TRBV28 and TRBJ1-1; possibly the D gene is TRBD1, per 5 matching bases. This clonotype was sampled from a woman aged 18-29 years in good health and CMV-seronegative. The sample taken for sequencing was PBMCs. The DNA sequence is TGTGCCAGCAGTTTAGGTAGCAGGGATTTCGGTGAAGCTTTCTTT. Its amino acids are CASSLGSRDFGEAFF.